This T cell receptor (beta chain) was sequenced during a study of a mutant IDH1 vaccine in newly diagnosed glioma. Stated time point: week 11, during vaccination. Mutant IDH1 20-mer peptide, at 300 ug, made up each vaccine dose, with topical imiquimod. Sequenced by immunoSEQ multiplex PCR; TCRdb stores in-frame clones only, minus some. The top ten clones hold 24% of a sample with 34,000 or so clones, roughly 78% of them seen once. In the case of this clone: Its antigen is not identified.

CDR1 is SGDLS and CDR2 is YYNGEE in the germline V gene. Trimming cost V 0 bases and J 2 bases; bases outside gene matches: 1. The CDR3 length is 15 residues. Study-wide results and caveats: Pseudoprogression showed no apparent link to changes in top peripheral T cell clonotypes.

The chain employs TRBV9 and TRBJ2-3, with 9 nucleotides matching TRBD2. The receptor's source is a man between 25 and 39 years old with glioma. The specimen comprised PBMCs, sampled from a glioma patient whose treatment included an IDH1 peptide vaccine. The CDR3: CASSVASGVTDTQYF. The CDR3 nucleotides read TGTGCCAGCAGCGTAGCTAGCGGGGTCACAGATACGCAGTATTTT.